These T cell receptor beta chains were read from a single sample in a study of cytomegalovirus exposure and HLA in healthy donors. Only in-frame clones appear in the TCRdb table, and some are missing; sequencing was by immunoSEQ multiplex PCR. Of roughly 170,000 clones listed, over 60% are singletons. Sample: PBMCs. The receptors here all came from a girl between 5 and 17 years old in good health and CMV-seronegative. The CDR3 runs from the conserved cysteine through the conserved F or W. The order of the fields is V gene, D gene, clone size, J gene, CDR3 DNA, CDR3 protein. A D gene is named only where the DNA matches it firmly. Some rows mark clone size as missing; the rest say once, few, many or name a class of expanded clone.

V gene: TRBV4-1
D gene: .
clone size: .
J gene: TRBJ1-5
CDR3 DNA: TGCGCCAGCAGCCCCCTCCCGGGCAATCAGCCCCAGCATTTT
CDR3 protein: CASSPLPGNQPQHF

V gene: TRBV27
D gene: .
clone size: .
J gene: TRBJ2-5
CDR3 DNA: TGTGCCAGCAGTCCGAACGCAGGAGAGACCCAGTACTTC
CDR3 protein: CASSPNAGETQYF

V gene: TRBV5-6
D gene: .
clone size: .
J gene: TRBJ1-3
CDR3 DNA: TGTGCCAGCAGCTTGGTCAGGGGTCACACCATATATTTT
CDR3 protein: CASSLVRGHTIYF

V gene: TRBV9
D gene: .
clone size: few
J gene: TRBJ1-1
CDR3 DNA: TGTGCCAGCAGCGTAGTCAGGACTGAAGCTTTCTTT
CDR3 protein: CASSVVRTEAFF

V gene: TRBV15
D gene: TRBD2
clone size: .
J gene: TRBJ2-7
CDR3 DNA: TGTGCCACCAGCGGAAACCTAGCGGGGGGCTCCTACGAGCAGTACTTC
CDR3 protein: CATSGNLAGGSYEQYF

V gene: TRBV5-6
D gene: .
clone size: .
J gene: TRBJ1-2
CDR3 DNA: TGTGCCAGCACAGACCCAAGACTCTATGGCTACACCTTC
CDR3 protein: CASTDPRLYGYTF

V gene: TRBV19
D gene: .
clone size: .
J gene: TRBJ2-7
CDR3 DNA: TGTGCCAGTAGTATGCAGGGCTACTCCTACGAGCAGTACTTC
CDR3 protein: CASSMQGYSYEQYF

V gene: TRBV2
D gene: TRBD2
clone size: .
J gene: TRBJ2-1
CDR3 DNA: TGTGCCAGCAGTGAACTCGGTAGCGGGGGGAAAAATGAGCAGTTCTTC
CDR3 protein: CASSELGSGGKNEQFF

V gene: TRBV21-1
D gene: .
clone size: .
J gene: TRBJ1-5
CDR3 DNA: TGTGCCAGCGGGAAGGGGCTTTCGTGTAATCAGCCCCAGCATTTT
CDR3 protein: CASGKGLSCNQPQHF

V gene: TRBV9
D gene: .
clone size: .
J gene: TRBJ2-5
CDR3 DNA: TGTGCCAGCAGCGTAGCGGCAGGGATCGGAGAGACCCAGTACTTC
CDR3 protein: CASSVAAGIGETQYF

V gene: TRBV30
D gene: TRBD1
clone size: .
J gene: TRBJ1-5
CDR3 DNA: TGTGCCTGGATGGCTACAGGGGGCTTTAATCAGCCCCAGCATTTT
CDR3 protein: CAWMATGGFNQPQHF

V gene: TRBV30
D gene: .
clone size: .
J gene: TRBJ1-3
CDR3 DNA: TGTGCCTGGGGAGGGGCAGACTCTGGAAACACCATATATTTT
CDR3 protein: CAWGGADSGNTIYF

V gene: TRBV7-9
D gene: .
clone size: .
J gene: TRBJ1-1
CDR3 DNA: TGTGCCAGCAGCCCCGACCGGGGGTTCACTGAAGCTTTCTTT
CDR3 protein: CASSPDRGFTEAFF

V gene: TRBV4-1
D gene: .
clone size: .
J gene: TRBJ1-2
CDR3 DNA: TGCGCCAGCAGCGTCCCGGGGGGCCTCCCCTATGGCTACACCTTC
CDR3 protein: CASSVPGGLPYGYTF

V gene: TRBV5-1
D gene: TRBD1
clone size: .
J gene: TRBJ1-1
CDR3 DNA: TGCGCCAGCAGCTTGGGACAGGGTCCCACTGAAGCTTTCTTT
CDR3 protein: CASSLGQGPTEAFF

V gene: TRBV6-5
D gene: .
clone size: .
J gene: TRBJ2-1
CDR3 DNA: TGTGCCAGCAGTACCCAAGCTGGCAATGAGCAGTTCTTC
CDR3 protein: CASSTQAGNEQFF

V gene: TRBV29-1
D gene: TRBD2
clone size: .
J gene: TRBJ2-1
CDR3 DNA: TGCAGCGTCCGGACTAGCGGCTCCTACAATGAGCAGTTCTTC
CDR3 protein: CSVRTSGSYNEQFF

V gene: TRBV29-1
D gene: .
clone size: .
J gene: TRBJ1-1
CDR3 DNA: TGCAGCGCCACGACCGGAGGGACTGAAGCTTTCTTT
CDR3 protein: CSATTGGTEAFF

V gene: TRBV2
D gene: .
clone size: .
J gene: TRBJ1-2
CDR3 DNA: TGTGCCAGCAGTGAAGATGCGGGATATGGCTACACCTTC
CDR3 protein: CASSEDAGYGYTF

V gene: TRBV5-8
D gene: .
clone size: .
J gene: TRBJ1-2
CDR3 DNA: TGTGCCAGCAGCCCTTCCGGAGGGGTCAGTGGCTACACCTTC
CDR3 protein: CASSPSGGVSGYTF

V gene: TRBV5-4
D gene: .
clone size: few
J gene: TRBJ2-7
CDR3 DNA: TGTGCCAGCAGCTTCGGTACAGGGAACTACGAGCAGTACTTC
CDR3 protein: CASSFGTGNYEQYF

V gene: TRBV27
D gene: TRBD1
clone size: .
J gene: TRBJ2-7
CDR3 DNA: TGTGCCAGCAACCAGGGGGACGAGCAGTACTTC
CDR3 protein: CASNQGDEQYF

V gene: TRBV19
D gene: .
clone size: .
J gene: TRBJ1-1
CDR3 DNA: TGTGCCAGTAGTAGGCAGGGGTACACTGAAGCTTTCTTT
CDR3 protein: CASSRQGYTEAFF

V gene: TRBV6-5
D gene: TRBD1
clone size: .
J gene: TRBJ1-5
CDR3 DNA: TGTGCCAGCAGGCCCGGGGACAGCTTTCAGCCCCAGCATTTT
CDR3 protein: CASRPGDSFQPQHF

V gene: TRBV7-2
D gene: TRBD1
clone size: few
J gene: TRBJ1-3
CDR3 DNA: TGTGCCAGCAGCCCTCCAGGGGGTGTAGGGAACACCATATATTTT
CDR3 protein: CASSPPGGVGNTIYF

V gene: TRBV7-9
D gene: TRBD1
clone size: .
J gene: TRBJ2-5
CDR3 DNA: TGTGCCAGCCGAGGGACAGAAGAGACCCAGTACTTC
CDR3 protein: CASRGTEETQYF

V gene: TRBV5-1
D gene: .
clone size: .
J gene: TRBJ1-5
CDR3 DNA: TGCGCCAGCAGCCCGACAGACACCGGTACTAATAGCAATCAGCCCCAGCATTTT
CDR3 protein: CASSPTDTGTNSNQPQHF

V gene: TRBV5-1
D gene: .
clone size: .
J gene: TRBJ1-1
CDR3 DNA: TGCGCCAGCAGCTGGGGGGGGGCGAGCACTGAAGCTTTCTTT
CDR3 protein: CASSWGGASTEAFF

V gene: TRBV18
D gene: .
clone size: once
J gene: TRBJ2-1
CDR3 DNA: TGTGCCAGCTCCCCGGACAGATCCTACAATGAGCAGTTCTTC
CDR3 protein: CASSPDRSYNEQFF

V gene: TRBV5-6
D gene: .
clone size: .
J gene: TRBJ1-6
CDR3 DNA: TGTGCCAGCAGCTTTGGTGTCAGCTCCTATAATTCACCCCTCCACTTT
CDR3 protein: CASSFGVSSYNSPLHF

V gene: TRBV30
D gene: TRBD2
clone size: .
J gene: TRBJ2-5
CDR3 DNA: TGTGCCTGGAGTACGGGACTAGCGGAAGAGACCCAGTACTTC
CDR3 protein: CAWSTGLAEETQYF